Listed below are T cell receptor beta chains from one sample, sequenced in a study of blood T cell repertoires in COVID-19. TCRdb's copy holds only in-frame clones and misses some; the assay was immunoSEQ multiplex PCR. The table includes roughly 220,000 clones, approximately 81% detected once. Sequencing was performed on peripheral blood. The source of these receptors is a man aged 45-60 years who had recovered from COVID-19. The CDR3 runs from the conserved cysteine through the conserved F or W. The order of the fields is clone size, D gene, V gene, J gene, CDR3 protein, CDR3 DNA. D genes are given only for firm matches. Rows may omit the clone size; those that give it use once, few, many or a size class.

size: -; D: -; V: TRBV30; J: TRBJ2-1; CDR3: CAWGEGLSSYNEQFF; DNA: TGTGCCTGGGGGGAAGGACTAAGCTCCTACAATGAGCAGTTCTTC
size: -; D: -; V: TRBV5-1; J: TRBJ2-5; CDR3: CASSRTNVGETQYF; DNA: TGCGCCAGCAGCCGAACTAACGTTGGAGAGACCCAGTACTTC
size: -; D: TRBD2; V: TRBV5-6; J: TRBJ2-1; CDR3: CASSLELAGDNEQFF; DNA: TGTGCCAGCAGCTTGGAGCTAGCGGGTGACAATGAGCAGTTCTTC
size: -; D: -; V: TRBV21-1; J: TRBJ1-1; CDR3: CASSKGRWEMNTEAFF; DNA: TGTGCCAGCAGCAAGGGGAGGTGGGAGATGAACACTGAAGCTTTCTTT
size: -; D: TRBD2; V: TRBV30; J: TRBJ2-3; CDR3: CAWTSGRAKLGADTQYF; DNA: TGTGCCTGGACTAGCGGGAGGGCCAAGTTGGGAGCAGATACGCAGTATTTT
size: -; D: -; V: TRBV5-5; J: TRBJ1-4; CDR3: CASRGGLATNEKLFF; DNA: TGTGCCAGCAGGGGGGGGCTGGCAACTAATGAAAAACTGTTTTTT
size: -; D: TRBD1; V: TRBV5-4; J: TRBJ2-1; CDR3: CASSFLRDSHNEQFF; DNA: TGTGCCAGCAGTTTCCTCCGGGACAGCCACAATGAGCAGTTCTTC
size: -; D: -; V: TRBV28; J: TRBJ2-7; CDR3: CASRPDRRASYEQYF; DNA: TGTGCCAGCAGACCCGACAGGAGAGCCTCCTACGAGCAGTACTTC
size: -; D: TRBD2; V: TRBV5-4; J: TRBJ2-1; CDR3: CASSLSGGSYNEQFF; DNA: TGTGCCAGCAGCCTGAGCGGGGGGAGCTACAATGAGCAGTTCTTC
size: -; D: TRBD2; V: TRBV6-5; J: TRBJ2-1; CDR3: CASTRTSGYNEQFF; DNA: TGTGCCAGCACCAGGACTAGCGGATACAATGAGCAGTTCTTC
size: -; D: -; V: TRBV29-1; J: TRBJ2-3; CDR3: CSVESLLRLTDTQYF; DNA: TGCAGCGTTGAGAGCCTCCTCAGGTTAACAGATACGCAGTATTTT
size: -; D: TRBD2; V: TRBV4-1; J: TRBJ2-3; CDR3: CASSQISGNTDTQYF; DNA: TGCGCCAGCAGCCAGATTAGCGGGAACACAGATACGCAGTATTTT
size: -; D: TRBD2; V: TRBV7-9; J: TRBJ2-2; CDR3: CASSSGLGFDGELFF; DNA: TGTGCCAGCAGCTCTGGACTAGGGTTCGACGGGGAGCTGTTTTTT
size: -; D: -; V: TRBV20-1; J: TRBJ1-1; CDR3: CSASITEAFF; DNA: TGCAGTGCTAGCATCACTGAAGCTTTCTTT
size: -; D: -; V: TRBV28; J: TRBJ1-3; CDR3: CASRTQQGSGNTIYF; DNA: TGTGCCAGCAGGACCCAGCAGGGCTCTGGAAACACCATATATTTT
size: -; D: -; V: TRBV27; J: TRBJ2-1; CDR3: CASRPGGHYNEQFF; DNA: TGTGCCAGCCGCCCCGGGGGGCACTACAATGAGCAGTTCTTC
size: few; D: TRBD2; V: TRBV5-3; J: TRBJ2-2; CDR3: CARSLAGLAGLTPWTGELFF; DNA: TGTGCCAGAAGCTTGGCCGGACTAGCGGGCCTCACACCGTGGACCGGGGAGCTGTTTTTT
size: -; D: -; V: TRBV29-1; J: TRBJ2-5; CDR3: CSVDYQGNRKETQYF; DNA: TGCAGCGTTGACTATCAGGGGAATCGAAAAGAGACCCAGTACTTC
size: once; D: TRBD1; V: TRBV29-1; J: TRBJ1-2; CDR3: CSVPGTAHRGSYGYTF; DNA: TGCAGCGTACCCGGGACAGCCCACCGGGGGAGCTATGGCTACACCTTC
size: -; D: -; V: TRBV9; J: TRBJ2-2; CDR3: CASSVHERNTGELFF; DNA: TGTGCCAGCAGCGTCCATGAGCGGAACACCGGGGAGCTGTTTTTT
size: -; D: -; V: TRBV28; J: TRBJ1-4; CDR3: CASSSDMNGEKLFF; DNA: TGTGCCAGCAGTTCGGACATGAATGGAGAAAAACTGTTTTTT
size: -; D: -; V: TRBV19; J: TRBJ1-5; CDR3: CASKDRRGTQPQHF; DNA: TGTGCCAGTAAGGATCGACGGGGAACTCAGCCCCAGCATTTT
size: -; D: -; V: TRBV14; J: TRBJ2-7; CDR3: CASSHLGVTEASYEQYF; DNA: TGTGCCAGCAGCCACCTAGGGGTGACCGAAGCTTCCTACGAGCAGTACTTC
size: -; D: -; V: TRBV7-9; J: TRBJ1-5; CDR3: CASSSQGYQPQHF; DNA: TGTGCCAGCAGCTCTCAGGGCTATCAGCCCCAGCATTTT
size: few; D: -; V: TRBV21-1; J: TRBJ1-5; CDR3: CASSFQGQGCQPQHF; DNA: TGTGCCAGCAGCTTCCAGGGACAGGGGTGTCAGCCCCAGCATTTT
size: once; D: -; V: TRBV13; J: TRBJ2-7; CDR3: CASSEYQRAYEQYF; DNA: TGTGCCAGCAGCGAATACCAGCGGGCCTACGAGCAGTACTTC
size: -; D: TRBD1; V: TRBV19; J: TRBJ1-2; CDR3: CATRQGRGYGYTF; DNA: TGTGCCACCAGACAGGGAAGAGGGTATGGCTACACCTTC
size: once; D: -; V: TRBV7-6; J: TRBJ2-1; CDR3: CASSSPGVAYNEQFF; DNA: TGTGCCAGCAGCTCCCCGGGGGTAGCCTACAATGAGCAGTTCTTC
size: -; D: TRBD2; V: TRBV7-9; J: TRBJ2-7; CDR3: CASSYLAGGVHEQYF; DNA: TGTGCCAGCAGCTATCTAGCGGGAGGCGTCCACGAGCAGTACTTC
size: -; D: TRBD1; V: TRBV13; J: TRBJ1-4; CDR3: CASSRRDRGRGNEKLFF; DNA: TGTGCCAGCAGCCGCCGAGACAGGGGGCGCGGTAATGAAAAACTGTTTTTT
size: -; D: -; V: TRBV5-1; J: TRBJ2-2; CDR3: CASSPPGANTGELFF; DNA: TGCGCCAGCAGCCCCCCCGGAGCGAACACCGGGGAGCTGTTTTTT
size: -; D: TRBD1; V: TRBV2; J: TRBJ2-1; CDR3: CASSGQGDNEQFF; DNA: TGTGCCAGCAGTGGGCAGGGGGATAATGAGCAGTTCTTC
size: few; D: TRBD2; V: TRBV27; J: TRBJ2-3; CDR3: CASRLWASGLYDTDTQYF; DNA: TGTGCCAGCAGGTTGTGGGCTAGCGGGCTCTATGACACAGATACGCAGTATTTT
size: -; D: -; V: TRBV5-1; J: TRBJ1-2; CDR3: CASSEAGYYGYTF; DNA: TGCGCCAGCAGCGAAGCGGGGTACTATGGCTACACCTTC
size: -; D: -; V: TRBV7-9; J: TRBJ1-3; CDR3: CASSDRPGNTIYF; DNA: TGTGCCAGCAGCGACAGACCTGGGAACACCATATATTTT
size: -; D: TRBD2; V: TRBV11-2; J: TRBJ2-5; CDR3: CASQPGEGPVGKTQYF; DNA: TGTGCCTCCCAGCCCGGGGAGGGGCCGGTTGGAAAGACCCAGTACTTC
size: once; D: -; V: TRBV7-9; J: TRBJ1-4; CDR3: CASSLARGADEKLFF; DNA: TGTGCCAGCAGCTTAGCCCGGGGGGCCGATGAAAAACTGTTTTTT
size: -; D: -; V: TRBV7-8; J: TRBJ1-1; CDR3: CASSHDRVKSEAFF; DNA: TGTGCCAGCAGCCATGATCGGGTAAAATCTGAAGCTTTCTTT
size: -; D: TRBD1; V: TRBV24-1; J: TRBJ2-1; CDR3: CATSDVTGTGVYNEQFF; DNA: TGTGCCACCAGTGATGTGACCGGGACAGGGGTTTATAATGAGCAGTTCTTC
size: -; D: -; V: TRBV30; J: TRBJ2-7; CDR3: CAWSHQGSEQYF; DNA: TGTGCCTGGAGTCACCAGGGGAGTGAGCAGTACTTC
size: -; D: TRBD1; V: TRBV7-2; J: TRBJ1-2; CDR3: CASSFFQGAGGTRGYGYTF; DNA: TGTGCCAGCAGCTTCTTTCAGGGGGCCGGGGGGACACGTGGCTATGGCTACACCTTC
size: -; D: TRBD2; V: TRBV7-6; J: TRBJ2-2; CDR3: CASSLRTSGNTGELFF; DNA: TGTGCCAGCAGCCTAAGGACTAGCGGTAACACCGGGGAGCTGTTTTTT
size: -; D: -; V: TRBV2; J: TRBJ1-2; CDR3: CASRWTANYGYTF; DNA: TGTGCCAGCAGGTGGACAGCTAACTATGGCTACACCTTC
size: -; D: TRBD2; V: TRBV5-1; J: TRBJ2-3; CDR3: CASSLAEIHTDTQYF; DNA: TGCGCCAGCAGCCTAGCGGAAATTCACACAGATACGCAGTATTTT
size: -; D: -; V: TRBV7-6; J: TRBJ2-1; CDR3: CASSLGTPRHLGEQFF; DNA: TGTGCCAGCAGCTTAGGGACACCTCGTCATTTGGGTGAGCAGTTCTTC
size: -; D: TRBD2; V: TRBV9; J: TRBJ2-3; CDR3: CASSDSPTSAADTQYF; DNA: TGTGCCAGCAGCGATAGTCCGACTAGCGCCGCAGATACGCAGTATTTT
size: -; D: TRBD1; V: TRBV29-1; J: TRBJ2-5; CDR3: CSVEVEGQGIQETQYF; DNA: TGCAGCGTTGAAGTGGAAGGACAGGGCATCCAAGAGACCCAGTACTTC
size: once; D: TRBD1; V: TRBV2; J: TRBJ2-1; CDR3: CASTLDRGKYNEQFF; DNA: TGTGCCAGCACCCTCGACAGGGGGAAGTACAATGAGCAGTTCTTC
size: few; D: TRBD1; V: TRBV5-1; J: TRBJ2-7; CDR3: CASSLPTGTGLNEQYF; DNA: TGCGCCAGCAGCTTACCGACCGGGACAGGGTTAAACGAGCAGTACTTC
size: -; D: TRBD2; V: TRBV2; J: TRBJ2-4; CDR3: CAIQREGPIQYF; DNA: TGTGCCATACAGCGGGAGGGCCCCATTCAGTACTTC
size: -; D: -; V: TRBV28; J: TRBJ2-1; CDR3: CASSSTRTDQFF; DNA: TGTGCCAGCAGTTCTACTCGGACAGACCAGTTCTTC
size: -; D: -; V: TRBV28; J: TRBJ2-1; CDR3: CASSSAGAEGVYNEQFF; DNA: TGTGCCAGCAGTTCCGCTGGCGCTGAGGGGGTATACAATGAGCAGTTCTTC
size: -; D: -; V: TRBV9; J: TRBJ1-6; CDR3: CASSLGSHNSPLHF; DNA: TGTGCCAGCAGCCTCGGGAGCCATAATTCACCCCTCCACTTT
size: -; D: -; V: TRBV3-1/TRBV3-2; J: TRBJ2-1; CDR3: CASSQLSGTFGPNSYNEQFF; DNA: TGTGCCAGCAGCCAATTATCCGGGACTTTTGGGCCTAACTCCTACAATGAGCAGTTCTTC
size: -; D: -; V: TRBV28; J: TRBJ1-5; CDR3: CASSLSRKNQPQHF; DNA: TGTGCCAGCAGTTTAAGCAGGAAAAATCAGCCCCAGCATTTT
size: -; D: TRBD1; V: TRBV3-1/TRBV3-2; J: TRBJ2-5; CDR3: CASAHRTGAETQYF; DNA: TGTGCCAGCGCCCACAGGACAGGGGCAGAGACCCAGTACTTC
size: -; D: -; V: TRBV28; J: TRBJ1-4; CDR3: CASSLFLEKLFF; DNA: TGTGCCAGCAGTTTATTTTTAGAAAAACTGTTTTTT
size: -; D: -; V: TRBV19; J: TRBJ2-5; CDR3: CASSNPTSLQETQYF; DNA: TGTGCCAGTAGTAACCCTACTAGCCTACAAGAGACCCAGTACTTC
size: -; D: TRBD2; V: TRBV10-2; J: TRBJ2-1; CDR3: CASRRTSGLSSYNEQFF; DNA: TGCGCCAGCAGAAGGACTAGCGGGCTTAGCTCCTACAATGAGCAGTTCTTC